This T cell receptor beta chain emerged from a study of CD8 T cells in Susac syndrome. This CDR3 contains 17 residues. Germline-derived CDR1 and CDR2 are MGHRA and YSYEKL. The V segment lost 4 bases and the J segment 4 bases; nucleotides outside the gene matches: 12. A quantity of about 0.5 to 1 ug RNA underwent reverse transcription using random hexamers. Amplification of TCR beta CDR3 was carried out by immunoSEQ multiplex PCR, which covered 54 Vbeta and 13 Jbeta segments. Each CDR3 protein gets one entry after TCRdb re-called the immunoSEQ multiplex PCR reads with MiXCR. The table has some 130,000 distinct CDR3 sequences, more than 85% seen once. TCR beta sequencing covered blood CD8+ and CD4+ T cells. TEMRA cells were FACS-enriched, unlike CD8+ and CD4+ T cells, which were negatively isolated.

Sequencing was done on a sample of CD8+ T cells from PBMCs. The chain links TRBV4-1 to TRBJ2-5; TRBD2 aligns across 10 bases. The clonotype comes from a human donor with Susac syndrome. As DNA, the CDR3 is TGCGCCAGCAGCCCGGCTAGCGGGAGTATTTTAAGAGAGACCCAGTACTTC. Protein sequence: CASSPASGSILRETQYF.